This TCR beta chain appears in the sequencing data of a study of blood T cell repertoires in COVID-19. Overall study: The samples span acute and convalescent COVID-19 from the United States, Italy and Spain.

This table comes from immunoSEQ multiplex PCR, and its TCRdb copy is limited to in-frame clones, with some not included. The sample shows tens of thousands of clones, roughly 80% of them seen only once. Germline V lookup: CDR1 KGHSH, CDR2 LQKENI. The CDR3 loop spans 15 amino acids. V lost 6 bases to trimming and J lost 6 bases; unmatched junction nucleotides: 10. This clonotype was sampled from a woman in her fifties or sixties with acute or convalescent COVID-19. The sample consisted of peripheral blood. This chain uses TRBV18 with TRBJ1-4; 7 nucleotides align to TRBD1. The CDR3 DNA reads TGTGCCAGCTCGGCCACAGGGGCGGAGTATGAAAAACTGTTTTTT. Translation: CASSATGAEYEKLFF. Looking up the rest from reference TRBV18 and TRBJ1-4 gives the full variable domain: NAGVMQNPRHLVRRRGQEARLRCSPMKGHSHVYWYRQLPEEGLKFMVYLQKENIIDESGMPKERFSAEFPKEGPSILRIQQVVRGDSAAYFCASSATGAEYEKLFFGSGTQLSVL.